These 30 T cell receptor beta chains were sequenced from one sample in a study of blood T cell repertoires in COVID-19. The protocol was immunoSEQ multiplex PCR, while the TCRdb copy is restricted to in-frame clones and leaves out a portion. The data show 75,000 or so clones, approximately 88% seen once. Input material: peripheral blood. These receptors all stem from a man between 45 and 60 years old with acute or convalescent COVID-19.

The chain employs TRBV11-2 and TRBJ2-5; a weak D match, TRBD2 (7 bases). Per the germline V gene, CDR1 is SGHAT and CDR2 is FQNNGV. Trimming took off 0 bases at V and 4 bases at J, with 21 bases between the two ends. CDR3 length equals 18 residues. CDR3 residues: CASSLEGSEGGPRETQYF. The CDR3, as DNA: TGTGCCAGCAGCTTAGAGGGCTCCGAGGGGGGGCCCCGAGAGACCCAGTACTTC.

This chain uses TRBV2 with TRBJ2-3; 8 bases are shared with TRBD1. V trimming: 6 bases; J trimming: 4 bases; junction bases outside the gene matches: 9. The CDR3 runs to 15 residues. Germline V lookup: CDR1 SNHLY, CDR2 FYNNEI. The CDR3 DNA is TGTGCCAGCAGAATCGACAGGGGTGGTGCAGATACGCAGTATTTT. Translating gives CASRIDRGGADTQYF. The whole variable domain, filled in from reference TRBV2 and TRBJ2-3, reads EPEVTQTPSHQVTQMGQEVILRCVPISNHLYFYWYRQILGQKVEFLVSFYNNEISEKSEIFDDQFSVERPDGSNFTLKIRSTKLEDSAMYFCASRIDRGGADTQYFGPGTRLTVL.

As to this clone: One end of the junction does not line up with germline, which may come from a read error. The chain uses TRBV29-1 and TRBJ2-7; 8 bases line up with TRBD1. This CDR3 contains 12 residues. From germline, CDR1 is SQVTM and CDR2 ANQGSEA. CDR3 bases: TGCGGCGTAGGACAGGGAGTGAGGGAGCAGTACTTC. It codes for CGVGQGVREQYF.

This clone has a single count. The V call is TRBV19, the J call TRBJ1-2; tentatively, D is TRBD1 (5 bases). Trimming left V 6 bases short and J 3 bases short, with 11 bases between. The length of the CDR3 is 13 residues. Germline CDR1 reads LNHDA; CDR2 reads SQIVND (reference sequence). CDR3 loop: CASRLGQYYGYTF. CDR3 in DNA: TGTGCCAGTAGGTTGGGGCAGTACTATGGCTACACCTTC.

The chain uses TRBV19 and TRBJ2-1, with D perhaps TRBD2 (7 bases). The CDR3 is 15 residues long. Trimming left V 3 bases short and J 1 base short, with 10 bases between. The germline V gene encodes CDR1 LNHDA and CDR2 SQIVND (reference sequence). In DNA, the CDR3 is TGTGCCAGTAGTATCGCGGGGGCTTCCTACAATGAGCAGTTCTTC. Protein sequence: CASSIAGASYNEQFF.

The CDR3 region is CASSVDYRGTNEKLFF. As DNA, the CDR3 is TGTGCCAGCAGCGTAGATTATAGGGGGACTAATGAAAAACTGTTTTTT. V gene TRBV9 combines with J gene TRBJ1-4; tentatively, D is TRBD1 (6 bases). The germline CDR1 and CDR2 sequences are SGDLS and YYNGEE. The CDR3 consists of 16 residues. The V end lost 0 bases, the J end lost 2 bases, and 11 bases lay between the germline ends.

This rearrangement joins TRBV5-1 to TRBJ1-1, with 12 positions matching TRBD1. CDR1 SGHRS and CDR2 YFSETQ come from the germline V gene. Trimming at V came to 0 bases and at J to 6 bases, leaving 9 bases not matched to a gene. This CDR3 is built from 17 residues. In DNA, the CDR3 is TGCGCCAGCAGCTTGGTGGGGGGACAGGGGGCGAAAGCTGAAGCTTTCTTT. Encoded protein: CASSLVGGQGAKAEAFF.

V usage is TRBV10-3 and J usage is TRBJ2-3; D may be TRBD1 (6 bases). The V and J ends lost 4 bases and 0 bases respectively, with 11 bases between them. Germline CDR1 ENHRY, CDR2 SYGVKD. The CDR3 is 15 residues long. In nucleotides, the CDR3 is TGTGCCATCAGTGGACAGGTGGATAGCACAGATACGCAGTATTTT. It specifies CAISGQVDSTDTQYF.

In this sample, this clone turned up a few times. The CDR3 coding sequence is TGTGCCAGCAGTGAAGAACTAGGCTACAATGAGCAGTTCTTC. Translating it yields CASSEELGYNEQFF. This chain joins TRBV6-1 and TRBJ2-1; a weak D match, TRBD2 (5 bases). This CDR3 spans 14 amino acids. V lost 1 base, J lost 3 bases, and 7 bases lay in between. Germline V gene sequence: CDR1 MNHNS, CDR2 SASEGT.

This chain connects TRBV6-1 to TRBJ2-7; TRBD1 matches at 10 bases. CDR3 size: 14 residues. After removal of 7 bases from V and 4 bases from J, the junction contained 7 bases not matched to a gene. Per the germline V gene, CDR1 is MNHNS and CDR2 is SASEGT. The CDR3 DNA reads as TGTGCCAGCATCCGGGACAGGGGATCTTACGAGCAGTACTTC. This sequence encodes CASIRDRGSYEQYF.

J is TRBJ1-1 and V is TRBV5-4; no definite D call. CDR3 length: 14 residues. Per germline, CDR1 SGHNT and CDR2 YYREEE (reference sequence). The germline V and J ends were trimmed by 2 bases and 4 bases, with 12 bases remaining between them. The CDR3 protein is CASSFGTGSTEAFF. The CDR3 DNA follows: TGTGCCAGCAGCTTTGGTACGGGTAGCACTGAAGCTTTCTTT.

In the case of this clone: The sample holds other DNA sequences that translate to the same CDR3. J is TRBJ1-4 and V is TRBV5-1, with 9 bases identical to TRBD1. V trimming: 4 bases; J trimming: 5 bases; junction bases outside the gene matches: 6. Germline CDR1 and CDR2: SGHRS and YFSETQ. The CDR3 has 15 residues. The DNA of the CDR3 is TGCGCCAGCAGCCCGGGGGGACAGGGAAATGAAAAACTGTTTTTT. It encodes CASSPGGQGNEKLFF.

The rearrangement joins TRBV12-5 to TRBJ1-2, with 7 positions matching TRBD1. The V segment lost 1 base and the J segment 6 bases; nucleotides outside the gene matches: 8. This CDR3 comprises 15 residues. Germline assignment: CDR1 LGHNT and CDR2 FRNRAP. The CDR3 region has the DNA TGTGCTAGTGGTTTGGAGGCGACAGGGACCGATGGCTACACCTTC. This gives the protein CASGLEATGTDGYTF. Complete variable domain (other parts from reference TRBV12-5 and TRBJ1-2): DARVTQTPRHKVTEMGQEVTMRCQPILGHNTVFWYRQTMMQGLELLAYFRNRAPLDDSGMPKDRFSAEMPDATLATLKIQPSEPRDSAVYFCASGLEATGTDGYTFGSGTRLTVV.

The chain is built from TRBV27 and TRBJ2-7, with 11 bases fitting TRBD1. The CDR3 runs to 16 residues. Germline CDR1 is MNHEY and CDR2 is SMNVEV (reference sequence). Germline trimming cut 4 bases from V and 3 bases from J; bases unmatched to any gene: 8. The CDR3 DNA reads as TGTGCCAGCAGTTCCCCTTCCGGGACAGGGGGCTACGAGCAGTACTTC. It yields the protein CASSSPSGTGGYEQYF.

The chain carries TRBV5-1 and TRBJ1-5; 7 bases line up with TRBD1. Germline assignment: CDR1 SGHRS and CDR2 YFSETQ. CDR3 length: 15 amino acids. The V segment lost 2 bases and the J segment 1 base; nucleotides outside the gene matches: 3. CDR3 in DNA: TGCGCCAGCAGCTTAGGACAGGCAAGCAATCAGCCCCAGCATTTT. It specifies CASSLGQASNQPQHF.

This chain joins TRBV5-1 and TRBJ1-4; 9 bases are shared with TRBD1. CDR1 and CDR2 (germline): SGHRS, YFSETQ. V shed 3 bases and J 5 bases; nucleotides not matched to a gene: 2. The CDR3 consists of 14 residues. The CDR3 spells CASSSGQGNEKLFF. The CDR3 nucleotides are TGCGCCAGCAGCTCCGGACAGGGGAATGAAAAACTGTTTTTT.

The chain recombines TRBV4-1 with TRBJ2-7; 12 bases fit TRBD2. Germline V gene data show CDR1 as MGHRA and CDR2 as YSYEKL. This CDR3 has 15 residues. With V trimmed by 1 base and J by 9 bases, 7 bases remained unmatched. CDR3 sequence: CASSQVPSGGAGQYF. CDR3 bases: TGCGCCAGCAGCCAAGTTCCTAGCGGGGGGGCCGGGCAGTACTTC.

The gene calls are TRBV6-6 and TRBJ1-2; D perhaps matches TRBD1 (6 bases). Per germline, CDR1 MNHNY and CDR2 SVGAGI (reference sequence). The V end lost 4 bases, the J end lost 4 bases, and 10 bases lay between the germline ends. The CDR3 extends over 13 amino acids. In DNA form, the CDR3 reads TGTGCCAGCAGTTCCCTGGACAGCTATGGCTACACCTTC. Its translation: CASSSLDSYGYTF.

This chain uses TRBV3-1 (or the pseudogene TRBV3-2) with TRBJ2-3; D uncertain. V lost 1 base, J lost 0 bases, and 8 bases lay in between. The germline CDR1 and CDR2 sequences are LGHDT and YNNKEL (reference sequence). The CDR3 consists of 15 residues. The CDR3, as DNA: TGTGCCAGCAGCCAAGGAACGACTAGCACAGATACGCAGTATTTT. This gives the protein CASSQGTTSTDTQYF.

The V gene is TRBV4-1, the J gene TRBJ2-7; D may be TRBD1 (6 bases). Germline V gene sequence: CDR1 MGHRA, CDR2 YSYEKL. V gave up 0 bases and J gave up 3 bases, with 12 bases separating them. The CDR3 has 15 amino acids. The CDR3 nucleotides are TGCGCCAGCAGCCAAGAAGCAGGACAGTTCTACGAGCAGTACTTC. Protein sequence: CASSQEAGQFYEQYF.

V usage is TRBV19 and J usage is TRBJ2-3; 8 bases fit TRBD1. Germline values: CDR1 LNHDA, CDR2 SQIVND (reference sequence). V shed 3 bases, J shed 2 bases, and the junction held 10 bases outside the gene matches. This CDR3 is 17 amino acids long. The CDR3 region is CASSIQTGTGDTDTQYF. DNA for the CDR3: TGTGCCAGTAGTATTCAAACCGGGACAGGAGACACAGATACGCAGTATTTT.

CDR3 sequence: CASSRDRVYEQYF. Here the CDR3 DNA reads TGTGCCAGCAGCCGGGACAGGGTCTACGAGCAGTACTTC. J is TRBJ2-7 and V is TRBV2, with 9 positions matching TRBD1. CDR1 is SNHLY and CDR2 is FYNNEI in the germline V gene. The length of the CDR3 is 13 residues. The trim removed 6 bases at V and 3 bases at J, leaving 3 bases unmatched.

The rearrangement uses TRBV7-8 and TRBJ2-7; TRBD1 is a possible D gene (6 bases). CDR1 is SGHVS, CDR2 FQNEAQ, per germline. Deletions cut 1 base from V and 2 bases from J, with 9 bases between. This CDR3 region has 14 residues. The CDR3 DNA follows: TGTGCCAGCAGCTTAGTTCAGGGGCCCTACGAGCAGTACTTC. Its translation: CASSLVQGPYEQYF.

The chain recombines TRBV28 with TRBJ1-2, with D possibly matching TRBD1 (6 bases). Trimming took 6 bases from V and 4 from J, leaving 12 bases between them. Germline-derived CDR1 and CDR2 are MDHEN and SYDVKM. The CDR3 loop spans 13 amino acids. CDR3 region: CASSQDRAYGYTF. The CDR3 nucleotides are TGTGCCAGCAGCCAGGACAGAGCCTATGGCTACACCTTC.

The chain has TRBV6-5 and TRBJ2-2; no clear D gene. Looked up from germline, CDR1 is MNHEY and CDR2 is SVGAGI. Trimming left V 6 bases short and J 5 bases short, with 10 bases between. The CDR3 runs to 13 residues. The CDR3 sequence: CASSFGATGELFF. In DNA form, the CDR3 reads TGTGCCAGCAGCTTCGGTGCGACCGGGGAGCTGTTTTTT.

The chain employs TRBV14 and TRBJ1-1, with D hard to call. The CDR3 length is 13 residues. Between the trimmed V and J ends, which lost 7 bases and 11 bases, there was a span of 20 bases. Per germline, CDR1 SGHDN and CDR2 FVKESK. The CDR3 is CASTLSAISRAFF. In nucleotides, the CDR3 is TGTGCCAGCACCCTCTCGGCTATCTCTAGGGCTTTCTTT. Full variable domain (outside the CDR3, taken from reference TRBV14 and TRBJ1-1): EAGVTQFPSHSVIEKGQTVTLRCDPISGHDNLYWYRRVMGKEIKFLLHFVKESKQDESGMPNNRFLAERTGGTYSTLKVQPAELEDSGVYFCASTLSAISRAFFGQGTRLTVV.

The J gene is TRBJ2-1, the V gene TRBV28, with 7 bases identical to TRBD2. Germline V gene sequence: CDR1 MDHEN, CDR2 SYDVKM. Trimming at V came to 4 bases and at J to 0 bases, leaving 6 bases not matched to a gene. CDR3 length: 16 amino acids. CDR3: CASSSPSGSSYNEQFF. The CDR3 nucleotides are TGTGCCAGCAGTTCCCCTAGCGGAAGCTCCTACAATGAGCAGTTCTTC.

This clone was recorded a few times. The chain couples TRBV25-1 to TRBJ1-5, with D possibly matching TRBD1 (6 bases). CDR1 and CDR2 (germline): MGHDK, SYGVNS. This CDR3 contains 17 residues. Between the trimmed V and J ends, which lost 2 bases and 4 bases, there was a span of 18 bases. The CDR3 here is CASSEGGGRGGNQPQHF. The DNA of the CDR3 is TGTGCCAGCAGTGAAGGGGGGGGCAGGGGAGGGAATCAGCCCCAGCATTTT. The full variable domain, rest sourced from reference TRBV25-1 and TRBJ1-5, is EADIYQTPRYLVIGTGKKITLECSQTMGHDKMYWYQQDPGMELHLIHYSYGVNSTEKGDLSSESTVSRIRTEHFPLTLESARPSHTSQYLCASSEGGGRGGNQPQHFGDGTRLSIL.

The chain recombines TRBV24-1 with TRBJ1-2; D not certain. Trimming pared 3 bases from V and 9 bases from J, leaving 13 bases between. The CDR3 totals 13 residues. CDR1 is KGHDR, CDR2 SFDVKD, per germline. CDR3 DNA sequence: TGTGCCACCAGTGATCCGATAACTTTGAGCTACACCTTC. The encoded protein is CATSDPITLSYTF.

V and J are TRBV15 and TRBJ2-7, with 11 bases matching TRBD1. This CDR3 region has 15 residues. Germline V gene lookup returns CDR1 LNHNV and CDR2 YYDKDF (reference sequence). The J segment lost 4 bases and the V segment lost 3 bases, leaving 5 bases of the junction unmatched. CDR3 bases: TGTGCCACCAGCAGTCCAGGGACAGGGGGGTACGAGCAGTACTTC. Protein product: CATSSPGTGGYEQYF.